A selection of T cell receptor beta chains follows, all from one sample in a study of early T cells in non-severe SARS-CoV-2 infection. TCRdb itself ran the 5' RACE reads through MiXCR, one entry per CDR3 protein. Among around 83,000 distinct CDR3 sequences listed, more than 9% were seen once. This sample comprised whole blood, obtained at baseline. The source is an adult who was a healthcare worker with PCR-confirmed SARS-CoV-2 infection or an uninfected control (not recorded which). The CDR3 runs from the conserved cysteine through the conserved F or W. D genes are given only for firm matches.

D gene: TRBD2
V gene: TRBV7-6
J gene: TRBJ2-1
CDR3 protein: CASSYLAGVSGNEQFF

D gene: -
V gene: TRBV18
J gene: TRBJ2-7
CDR3 protein: CASSRTQGSYEQYF

D gene: TRBD2
V gene: TRBV12-3/TRBV12-4
J gene: TRBJ2-1
CDR3 protein: CASRTGTTYNEQFF

D gene: -
V gene: TRBV18
J gene: TRBJ1-1
CDR3 protein: CASSPEGDIYTEAFF

D gene: TRBD2
V gene: TRBV5-1
J gene: TRBJ2-5
CDR3 protein: CASSLTGTSGRFRQETQYF

D gene: -
V gene: TRBV19
J gene: TRBJ1-2
CDR3 protein: CASSIGPDGYTF

D gene: -
V gene: TRBV27
J gene: TRBJ1-1
CDR3 protein: CASSSGPNTEAFF

D gene: TRBD2
V gene: TRBV6-5
J gene: TRBJ2-3
CDR3 protein: CASSPSGRSTDTQYF

D gene: TRBD2
V gene: TRBV6-4
J gene: TRBJ2-1
CDR3 protein: CASLLGLAGGAPYNEQFF

D gene: TRBD2
V gene: TRBV7-3
J gene: TRBJ2-1
CDR3 protein: CASSPGLSSREQFF

D gene: -
V gene: TRBV7-9
J gene: TRBJ2-3
CDR3 protein: CASSPRGMSRADTQYF

D gene: -
V gene: TRBV28
J gene: TRBJ2-7
CDR3 protein: CASFNTYEQYF

D gene: -
V gene: TRBV21-1
J gene: TRBJ2-6
CDR3 protein: CASSNGNRGLPSGANVLTF

D gene: -
V gene: TRBV28
J gene: TRBJ2-5
CDR3 protein: CASSSLPLRLQETQYF

D gene: TRBD1
V gene: TRBV28
J gene: TRBJ2-7
CDR3 protein: CASRNRGSYEQYF

D gene: -
V gene: TRBV20-1
J gene: TRBJ2-3
CDR3 protein: CSAEGRGRSTDTQYF

D gene: -
V gene: TRBV12-3/TRBV12-4
J gene: TRBJ2-3
CDR3 protein: CASTVSSTDTQYF

D gene: TRBD1
V gene: TRBV2
J gene: TRBJ1-1
CDR3 protein: CATRQGGTEAFF

D gene: -
V gene: TRBV29-1
J gene: TRBJ2-3
CDR3 protein: CSVGGTYTDTQYF

D gene: TRBD2
V gene: TRBV6-5
J gene: TRBJ2-3
CDR3 protein: CASSLAGGPVDTQYF

D gene: -
V gene: TRBV20-1
J gene: TRBJ2-2
CDR3 protein: CSAPDFRLPGELFF

D gene: TRBD1
V gene: TRBV4-1
J gene: TRBJ1-1
CDR3 protein: CASSLSGQGREAFF

D gene: TRBD1
V gene: TRBV20-1
J gene: TRBJ2-4
CDR3 protein: CSASPGQGNIQYF

D gene: -
V gene: TRBV3-1
J gene: TRBJ2-3
CDR3 protein: CASSQALAADTQYF

D gene: -
V gene: TRBV5-1
J gene: TRBJ2-1
CDR3 protein: CASSSDWGSYNEQFF

D gene: -
V gene: TRBV11-3
J gene: TRBJ2-3
CDR3 protein: CASSQGYFTDTQYF

D gene: TRBD1
V gene: TRBV5-1
J gene: TRBJ2-7
CDR3 protein: CASSWRTGDEQYF

D gene: -
V gene: TRBV12-3/TRBV12-4
J gene: TRBJ1-6
CDR3 protein: CASSFGMAPLHF

D gene: TRBD2
V gene: TRBV9
J gene: TRBJ2-1
CDR3 protein: CASSVGLAARNEQFF

D gene: TRBD1
V gene: TRBV5-4
J gene: TRBJ2-5
CDR3 protein: CASSQVDRGPETQYF

D gene: -
V gene: TRBV20-1
J gene: TRBJ1-4
CDR3 protein: CSASLLGWSNEKLFF

D gene: TRBD2
V gene: TRBV27
J gene: TRBJ2-1
CDR3 protein: CASSFISGAQSYNEQFF